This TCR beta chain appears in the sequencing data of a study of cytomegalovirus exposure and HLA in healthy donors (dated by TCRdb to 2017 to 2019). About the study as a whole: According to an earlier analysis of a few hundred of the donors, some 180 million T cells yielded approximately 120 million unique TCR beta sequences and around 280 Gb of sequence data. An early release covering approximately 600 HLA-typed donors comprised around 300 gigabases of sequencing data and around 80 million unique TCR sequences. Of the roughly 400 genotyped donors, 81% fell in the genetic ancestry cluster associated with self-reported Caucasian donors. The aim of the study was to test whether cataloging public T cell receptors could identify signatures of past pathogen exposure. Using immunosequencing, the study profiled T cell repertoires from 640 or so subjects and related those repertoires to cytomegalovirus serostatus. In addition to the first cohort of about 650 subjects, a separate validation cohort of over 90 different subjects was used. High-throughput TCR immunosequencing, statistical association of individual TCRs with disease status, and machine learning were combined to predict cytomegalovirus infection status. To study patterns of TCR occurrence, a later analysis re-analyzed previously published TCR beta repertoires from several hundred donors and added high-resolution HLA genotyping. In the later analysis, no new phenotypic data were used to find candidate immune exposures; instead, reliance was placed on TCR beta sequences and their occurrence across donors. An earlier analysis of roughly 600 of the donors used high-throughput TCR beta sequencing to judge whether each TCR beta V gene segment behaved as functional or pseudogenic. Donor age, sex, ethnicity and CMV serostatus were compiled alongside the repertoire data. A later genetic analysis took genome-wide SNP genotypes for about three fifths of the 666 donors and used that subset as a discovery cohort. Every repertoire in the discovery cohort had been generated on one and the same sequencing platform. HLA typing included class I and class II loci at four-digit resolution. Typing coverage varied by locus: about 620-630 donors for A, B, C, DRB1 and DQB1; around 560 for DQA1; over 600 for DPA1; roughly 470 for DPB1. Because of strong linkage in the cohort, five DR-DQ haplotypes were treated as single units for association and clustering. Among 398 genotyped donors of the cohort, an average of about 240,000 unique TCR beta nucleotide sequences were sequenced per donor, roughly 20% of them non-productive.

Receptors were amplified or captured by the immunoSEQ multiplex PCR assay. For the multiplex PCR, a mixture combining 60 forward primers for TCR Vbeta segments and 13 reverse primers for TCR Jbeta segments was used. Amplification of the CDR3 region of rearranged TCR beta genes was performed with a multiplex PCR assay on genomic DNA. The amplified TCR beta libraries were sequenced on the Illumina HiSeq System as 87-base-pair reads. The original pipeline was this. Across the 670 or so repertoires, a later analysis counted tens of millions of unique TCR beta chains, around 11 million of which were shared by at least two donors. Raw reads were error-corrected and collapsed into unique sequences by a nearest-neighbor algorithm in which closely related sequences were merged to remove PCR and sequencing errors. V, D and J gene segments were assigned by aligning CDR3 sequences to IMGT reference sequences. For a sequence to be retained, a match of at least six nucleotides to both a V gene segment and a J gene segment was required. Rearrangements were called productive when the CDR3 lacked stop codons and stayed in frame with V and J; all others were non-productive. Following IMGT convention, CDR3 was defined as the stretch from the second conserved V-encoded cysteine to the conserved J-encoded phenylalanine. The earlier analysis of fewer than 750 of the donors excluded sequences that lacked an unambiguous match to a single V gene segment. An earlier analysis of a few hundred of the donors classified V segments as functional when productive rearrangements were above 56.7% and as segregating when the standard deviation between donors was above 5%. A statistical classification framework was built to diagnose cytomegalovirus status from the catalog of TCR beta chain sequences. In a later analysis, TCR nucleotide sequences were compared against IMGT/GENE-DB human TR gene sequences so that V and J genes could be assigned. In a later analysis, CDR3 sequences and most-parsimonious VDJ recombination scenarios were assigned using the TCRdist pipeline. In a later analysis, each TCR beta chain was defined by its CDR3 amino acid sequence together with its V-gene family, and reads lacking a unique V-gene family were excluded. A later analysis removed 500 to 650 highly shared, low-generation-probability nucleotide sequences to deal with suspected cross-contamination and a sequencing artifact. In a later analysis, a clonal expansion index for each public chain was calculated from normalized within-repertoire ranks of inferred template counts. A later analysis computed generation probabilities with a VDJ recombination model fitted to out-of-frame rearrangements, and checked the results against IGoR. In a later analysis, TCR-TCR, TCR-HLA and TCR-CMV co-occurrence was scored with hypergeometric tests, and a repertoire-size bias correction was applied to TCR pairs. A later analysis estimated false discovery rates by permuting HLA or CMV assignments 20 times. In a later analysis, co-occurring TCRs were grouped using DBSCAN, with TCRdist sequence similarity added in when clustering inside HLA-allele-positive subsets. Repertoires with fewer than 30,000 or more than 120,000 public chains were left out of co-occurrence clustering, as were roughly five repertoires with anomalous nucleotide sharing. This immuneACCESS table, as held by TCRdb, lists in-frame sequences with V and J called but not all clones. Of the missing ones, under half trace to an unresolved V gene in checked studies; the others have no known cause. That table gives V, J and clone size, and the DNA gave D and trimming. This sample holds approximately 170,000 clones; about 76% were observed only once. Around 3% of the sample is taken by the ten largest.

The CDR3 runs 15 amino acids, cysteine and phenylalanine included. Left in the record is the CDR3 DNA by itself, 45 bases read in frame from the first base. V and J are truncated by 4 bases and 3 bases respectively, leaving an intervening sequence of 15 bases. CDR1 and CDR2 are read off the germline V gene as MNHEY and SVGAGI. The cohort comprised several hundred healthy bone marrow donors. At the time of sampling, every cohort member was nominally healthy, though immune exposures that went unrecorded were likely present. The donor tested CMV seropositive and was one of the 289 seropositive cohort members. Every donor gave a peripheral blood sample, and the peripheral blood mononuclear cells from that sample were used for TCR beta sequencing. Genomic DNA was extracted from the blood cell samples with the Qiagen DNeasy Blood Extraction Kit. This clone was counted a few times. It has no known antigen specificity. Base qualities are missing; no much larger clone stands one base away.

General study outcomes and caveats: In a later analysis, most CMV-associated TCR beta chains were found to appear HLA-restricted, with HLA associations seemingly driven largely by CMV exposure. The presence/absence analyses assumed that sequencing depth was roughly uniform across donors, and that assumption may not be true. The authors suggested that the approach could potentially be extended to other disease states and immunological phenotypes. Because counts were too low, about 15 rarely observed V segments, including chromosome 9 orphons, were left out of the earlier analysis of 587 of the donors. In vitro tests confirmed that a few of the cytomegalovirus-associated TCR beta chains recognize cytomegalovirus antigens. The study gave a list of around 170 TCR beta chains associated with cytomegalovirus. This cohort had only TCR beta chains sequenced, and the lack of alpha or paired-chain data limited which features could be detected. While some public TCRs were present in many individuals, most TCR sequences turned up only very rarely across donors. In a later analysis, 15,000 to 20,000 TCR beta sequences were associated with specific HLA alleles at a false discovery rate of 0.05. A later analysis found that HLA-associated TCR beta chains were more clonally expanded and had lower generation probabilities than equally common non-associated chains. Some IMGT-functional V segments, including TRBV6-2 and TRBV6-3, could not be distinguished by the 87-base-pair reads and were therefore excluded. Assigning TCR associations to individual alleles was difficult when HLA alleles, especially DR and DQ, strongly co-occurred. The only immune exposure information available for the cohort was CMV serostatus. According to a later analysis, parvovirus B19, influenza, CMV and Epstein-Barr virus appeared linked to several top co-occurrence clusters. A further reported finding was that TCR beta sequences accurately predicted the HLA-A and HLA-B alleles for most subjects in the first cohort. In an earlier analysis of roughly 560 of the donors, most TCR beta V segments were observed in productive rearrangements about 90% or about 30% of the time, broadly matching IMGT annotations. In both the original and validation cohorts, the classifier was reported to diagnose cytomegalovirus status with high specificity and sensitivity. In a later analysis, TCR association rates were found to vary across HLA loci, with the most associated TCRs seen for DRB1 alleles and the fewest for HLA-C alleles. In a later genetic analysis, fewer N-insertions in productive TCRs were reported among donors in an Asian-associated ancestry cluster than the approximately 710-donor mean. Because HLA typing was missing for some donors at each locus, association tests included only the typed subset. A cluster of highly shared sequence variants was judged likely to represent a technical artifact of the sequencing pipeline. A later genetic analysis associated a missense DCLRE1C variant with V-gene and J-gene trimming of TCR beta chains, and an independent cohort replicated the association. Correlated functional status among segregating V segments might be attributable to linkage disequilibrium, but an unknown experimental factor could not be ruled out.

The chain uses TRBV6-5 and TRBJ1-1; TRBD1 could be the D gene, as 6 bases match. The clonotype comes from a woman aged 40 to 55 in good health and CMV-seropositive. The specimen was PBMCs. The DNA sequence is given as TGTGCCAGCAGTTCCTTACAGGGCGCGTACACTGAAGCTTTCTTT. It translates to CASSSLQGAYTEAFF.